This TCR beta chain was recorded in a study of T cells in Graves' hyperthyroidism and ophthalmopathy. RNA transcripts provided the source from which TCR beta CDR3 regions were amplified. First-round RT-PCR of the TCR CDR3 relied on the HTBI primer set. TCRdb processed the multiplex PCR reads anew with MiXCR; each CDR3 protein has one entry. The sample records approximately 690,000 distinct CDR3 sequences, around 21% being singletons. Trimming cost V 0 bases and J 4 bases, with 16 bases left between them. The germline gives CDR1 SGHAT, CDR2 FQNNGV. The CDR3 is made up of 17 amino acids. V usage is TRBV11-2 and J usage is TRBJ1-5; D may be TRBD1 (5 bases). The source material was blood. The source is a man aged 25-45 years with Graves' ophthalmopathy. The chain's CDR3 is CASSLEAVRGVNQPQHF. CDR3 in DNA: TGTGCCAGCAGCTTAGAGGCAGTTAGGGGAGTGAATCAGCCCCAGCATTTT. Filled out from reference TRBV11-2 and TRBJ1-5, the complete variable domain reads EAGVAQSPRYKIIEKRQSVAFWCNPISGHATLYWYQQILGQGPKLLIQFQNNGVVDDSQLPKDRFSAERLKGVDSTLKIQPAKLEDSAVYLCASSLEAVRGVNQPQHFGDGTRLSIL.